Listed here are 14 T cell receptor beta chains from one sample, sequenced in a study of beta chain features in type 1 diabetes. Notes on the study in general: Significant though moderate, a shortening of TCRB CDR3s appeared in all four CD4+ subsets of Type 1 diabetes patients.

All of the isolated RNA was reverse transcribed, so expressed TCRB transcripts were sequenced. This table comes from immunoSEQ multiplex PCR, and its TCRdb copy is limited to in-frame clones, with some not included. The sample lists hundreds of thousands of clones; over 12% were seen once. No antigens are known for them. The material sequenced was naive CD4+ T cells from blood. These receptors were taken from a man aged 18 to 35 with type 1 diabetes.

Worth noting for this clone: Different DNA sequences within this sample yield the same CDR3. The rearrangement joins TRBV2 to TRBJ1-5; D gene uncertain. V was clipped by 6 bases and J by 0 bases, with 6 bases between them. The CDR3 spans 13 residues. CDR1 and CDR2 from the germline V gene are SNHLY and FYNNEI. The CDR3 DNA reads TGTGCCAGCAGGGGCGATAGCAATCAGCCCCAGCATTTT. Encoded protein: CASRGDSNQPQHF. Full variable domain (outside the CDR3, taken from reference TRBV2 and TRBJ1-5): EPEVTQTPSHQVTQMGQEVILRCVPISNHLYFYWYRQILGQKVEFLVSFYNNEISEKSEIFDDQFSVERPDGSNFTLKIRSTKLEDSAMYFCASRGDSNQPQHFGDGTRLSIL.

The rearrangement links TRBV2 to TRBJ1-5; no clear D gene. Between the trimmed V and J ends, which lost 7 bases and 11 bases, there was a span of 18 bases. CDR3 length: 13 residues. Per the germline V gene, CDR1 is SNHLY and CDR2 is FYNNEI. The CDR3 sequence is CASTLEVGEAQHF. The CDR3 nucleotides are TGTGCCAGCACCCTTGAGGTAGGAGAGGCCCAGCATTTT.

V and J are TRBV15 and TRBJ2-2, with D unresolved. The CDR3 runs to 13 residues. The germline CDR1 and CDR2 sequences are LNHNV and YYDKDF (reference sequence). Between the trimmed V and J ends, which lost 4 bases and 6 bases, there was a span of 9 bases. CDR3 nucleotide sequence: TGTGCCACCAGCATAATAGTGTCCGGGGAGCTGTTTTTT. This sequence encodes CATSIIVSGELFF.

This clone was counted only a few times. The J gene is TRBJ2-4, the V gene TRBV13; weak D call: TRBD1 (5 bases). This CDR3 has 14 residues. V was clipped by 6 bases and J by 2 bases, with 11 bases between them. Germline CDR1 reads PRHDT; CDR2 reads FYEKMQ (reference sequence). The CDR3 coding sequence is TGTGCCAGCAGGGCAGGGCGTTCCAAAAACATTCAGTACTTC. This encodes CASRAGRSKNIQYF.

On this clone: Other nucleotide sequences from this sample produce the same CDR3. This chain uses TRBV7-9 with TRBJ2-2; 8 positions agree with TRBD1. This CDR3 contains 14 residues. V lost 5 bases, J lost 7 bases, and 6 bases stayed unmatched. Germline V gene data show CDR1 as SEHNR and CDR2 as FQNEAQ (reference sequence). The chain's CDR3 is CASSPGQGSGELFF. CDR3 bases: TGTGCCAGCAGCCCCGGACAGGGTAGCGGGGAGCTGTTTTTT. Filled out from reference TRBV7-9 and TRBJ2-2, the complete variable domain reads DTGVSQNPRHKITKRGQNVTFRCDPISEHNRLYWYRQTLGQGPEFLTYFQNEAQLEKSRLLSDRFSAERPKGSFSTLEIQRTEQGDSAMYLCASSPGQGSGELFFGEGSRLTVL.

A few counts support this clone. The rearrangement joins TRBV5-1 to TRBJ2-3; 10 positions agree with TRBD2. Trimming took 4 bases from V and 6 from J; bases not matched to a gene: 17. The CDR3 contains 18 residues. The germline V gene encodes CDR1 SGHRS and CDR2 YFSETQ. The CDR3, as DNA: TGCGCCAGCAGCCCCGGGCCTGGACTAGCGGCCGGGAAGGATACGCAGTATTTT. As protein: CASSPGPGLAAGKDTQYF.

The J gene is TRBJ2-5, the V gene TRBV4-2, with D hard to call. Germline V CDR1 and CDR2: LGHNA, YNFKEQ. The CDR3 totals 13 residues. V was pared by 4 bases and J by 4 bases, with 10 bases between. The CDR3 nucleotides read TGTGCCAGCAGCCCCTCCTGGGGAGAGACCCAGTACTTC. Its translation is CASSPSWGETQYF.

The chain joins TRBV9 to TRBJ2-1; D is unclear. The length of the CDR3 is 15 residues. The V end lost 3 bases, the J end lost 3 bases, and 13 bases lay between the germline ends. Germline assignment: CDR1 SGDLS and CDR2 YYNGEE. The CDR3: CASSARKQDYNEQFF. For the CDR3, the DNA is TGTGCCAGCAGCGCCCGGAAGCAGGACTACAATGAGCAGTTCTTC.

The sample holds a few counts of this clone. The genes are TRBV7-2 and TRBJ1-6; TRBD1 aligns across 8 bases. Germline V CDR1 and CDR2: SGHTA, FQGNSA. The length of the CDR3 is 14 residues. The V and J ends lost 5 bases and 9 bases, in that order; junction bases with no gene match: 6. The CDR3 DNA reads as TGTGCCAGCAGCCAAGACAGGGGCGGTTCACCCCTCCACTTT. Amino acids: CASSQDRGGSPLHF.

The DNA of the CDR3 is TGTGCCAGCAGTCCACAGAGGGACTATGGCTACACCTTC. Amino acids: CASSPQRDYGYTF. The chain links TRBV6-5 to TRBJ1-2; the D is unclear. The CDR3 consists of 13 residues. Germline CDR1 reads MNHEY; CDR2 reads SVGAGI. The ends were cut back, 5 bases at V and 3 bases at J, with 10 bases in the middle.

This clone was counted between two and nine times. The chain couples TRBV5-1 to TRBJ2-5, with TRBD1 as a possible D gene (7 bases). Trimming removed 3 bases at V and 3 bases at J, with 15 bases between. There are 15 residues in the CDR3. CDR1 and CDR2 (germline): SGHRS, YFSETQ. CDR3 coding DNA: TGCGCCAGCAGCTCAGGCGGGACAGTGGAAGAGACCCAGTACTTC. Translating gives CASSSGGTVEETQYF.

J is TRBJ2-3 and V is TRBV11-1; 8 bases fit TRBD1. The germline CDR1 and CDR2 sequences are SGHAT and FQDESV (reference sequence). The ends lost 5 bases at V and 3 bases at J; junction bases unmatched: 4. The CDR3 is 14 residues long. The CDR3 DNA is TGTGCCAGCAGCCCGGACAGGGTGACAGATACGCAGTATTTT. It is translated as CASSPDRVTDTQYF.

The chain is built from TRBV7-2 and TRBJ2-4, with TRBD2 matching over 8 bases. The ends lost 7 bases at V and 7 bases at J; junction bases unmatched: 12. The CDR3 has 15 residues. CDR1 is SGHTA, CDR2 FQGNSA, per germline. The CDR3 DNA reads TGTGCCAGCATCACTCCAGGAGCGGGGGATAACATTCAGTACTTC. Translated, it gives CASITPGAGDNIQYF.

This clone has more than one count but fewer than ten. V and J are TRBV7-9 and TRBJ2-4; D unclear. V gave up 3 bases and J gave up 7 bases, with 10 bases separating them. Germline V CDR1 and CDR2: SEHNR, FQNEAQ (reference sequence). The CDR3 covers 13 residues. The CDR3 DNA reads TGTGCCAGCAGCTTCGCTAGTTCGAACATTCAGTACTTC. As protein: CASSFASSNIQYF.